One sample yielded the 26 T cell receptor beta chains listed below, sequenced in a study of CXCR3-negative and CXCR3-positive naive CD8 T cells (dated by TCRdb to about 2019). Beyond this particular receptor, the publication reports: Compared with CXCR3-negative naive cells, CXCR3-positive naive cells had TRB CDR3s with higher hydrophobicity (lower Kidera factor 4), lower energy, and higher strength and volume indices.

Their target antigens are unknown. These reads were obtained on a NextSeq 550. The Human TCR Profiling Kit (MiLaboratory) was used to prepare UMI-labeled 5' RACE TRB cDNA libraries. Reprocessed by TCRdb, the reads give a single entry per CDR3 protein sequence, without DNA. This sample's listing comprises roughly 80,000 distinct CDR3 sequences. The top ten clones comprise about 0.62% of the sample. Sequences were obtained from naive CXCR3+ CD8+ T cells from blood. The sample's cell subset or site label, decoded: CD45RO-CCR7+CD27+CD95- naive CD8+ T cells expressing CXCR3 (TNR3+). These receptors were obtained from a human donor in good health. Some clones in this sample may be carry-over from other donors' samples.

The chain recombines TRBV10-3 with TRBJ2-1; the D call from TCRdb, TRBD2, cannot be confirmed without DNA. The germline gives CDR1 ENHRY, CDR2 SYGVKD. CDR3 length: 11 residues. The CDR3 loop is CAIRSGRFQFF.

The chain combines TRBV18 with TRBJ2-3. The CDR3 runs to 17 residues. Germline V CDR1 and CDR2: KGHSH, LQKENI. The CDR3 sequence: CASSPEYTRRSTDTQYF.

The gene calls are TRBV28 and TRBJ2-7; the TCRdb D gene call, TRBD2, has no DNA to confirm it. Germline values: CDR1 MDHEN, CDR2 SYDVKM. The CDR3 totals 18 residues. The CDR3: CASSFTTSGGVSSYEQYF.

The chain uses TRBV3-1 and TRBJ2-1; absent DNA, TCRdb's TRBD2 call cannot be checked. Germline values: CDR1 LGHDT, CDR2 YNNKEL (reference sequence). The CDR3 has 15 amino acids. The CDR3 region is CASSQVAGAYNEQFF.

The chain combines TRBV7-9 with TRBJ1-5; the D call from TCRdb, TRBD1, cannot be confirmed without DNA. Germline CDR1 is SEHNR and CDR2 is FQNEAQ (reference sequence). There are 16 residues in the CDR3. This CDR3 is CASSLVRAGEGQPQHF.

This rearrangement joins TRBV29-1 to TRBJ2-7. Per germline, CDR1 SQVTM and CDR2 ANQGSEA. The CDR3 is 13 amino acids. Here the CDR3 reads CSVKTDNSYEQYF.

This sequence joins TRBV12-3 or TRBV12-4 and TRBJ2-2; TCRdb designates TRBD1, a call that cannot be tested without DNA. The CDR3 totals 13 residues. The CDR3 reads CASSPGGFGELFF.

V gene TRBV6-2 or TRBV6-3 combines with J gene TRBJ2-7; TCRdb indicates TRBD2, and absent DNA this call remains unverified. This CDR3 has 14 residues. From germline, CDR1 is MNHEY and CDR2 SVGEGT. CDR3 loop: CASSDTGLGPEQYF.

This chain joins TRBV15 and TRBJ1-1; the D call from TCRdb, TRBD1, cannot be confirmed without DNA. Germline V gene data show CDR1 as LNHNV and CDR2 as YYDKDF (reference sequence). This CDR3 region has 15 residues. CDR3 loop: CATSRAGTGLPEAFF. Full variable domain (outside the CDR3, taken from reference TRBV15 and TRBJ1-1): DAMVIQNPRYQVTQFGKPVTLSCSQTLNHNVMYWYQQKSSQAPKLLFHYYDKDFNNEADTPDNFQSRRPNTSFCFLDIRSPGLGDTAMYLCATSRAGTGLPEAFFGQGTRLTVV.

The genes are TRBV9 and TRBJ2-4; TCRdb's D call, TRBD2, is unchecked because there is no DNA. The CDR3 runs 14 residues. Per germline, CDR1 SGDLS and CDR2 YYNGEE. The CDR3 sequence: CASSDPSGDDIQYF. Full variable domain (remainder filled in from reference TRBV9 and TRBJ2-4): DSGVTQTPKHLITATGQRVTLRCSPRSGDLSVYWYQQSLDQGLQFLIQYYNGEERAKGNILERFSAQQFPDLHSELNLSSLELGDSALYFCASSDPSGDDIQYFGAGTRLSVL.

The chain employs TRBV10-3 and TRBJ2-7; the D call of TRBD1 rests on TCRdb alone, since no DNA is present to check it. Germline loops: CDR1 ENHRY, CDR2 SYGVKD. The CDR3 consists of 11 residues. The chain's CDR3 is CAIADPGEQYF.

The rearrangement uses TRBV20-1 and TRBJ2-2; TCRdb's assignment of TRBD1 cannot be checked, as there is no DNA. The CDR3 extends over 13 amino acids. Germline CDR1 is DFQATT and CDR2 is SNEGSKA (reference sequence). CDR3 amino acids: CSVRLFTGGELFF.

The genes are TRBV7-6 and TRBJ2-7. CDR3 length: 15 residues. Germline V lookup: CDR1 SGHVS, CDR2 FNYEAQ. The CDR3: CASSPTRHTSYEQYF.

The chain carries TRBV29-1 and TRBJ2-5; TCRdb's D gene call, TRBD2, goes unchecked for lack of DNA. CDR3 length: 13 amino acids. In germline, CDR1 is SQVTM, CDR2 ANQGSEA. This CDR3 is CSAHSGNQETQYF.

The rearrangement uses TRBV12-3 or TRBV12-4 and TRBJ1-6. The CDR3 is 23 residues long. The CDR3 protein is CASSFDVTESPGVLNSYNSPLHF.

The rearrangement links TRBV12-5 to TRBJ1-1; TCRdb names TRBD1, which stays unverified in the absence of DNA. The CDR3 is 14 residues long. From germline, CDR1 is LGHNT and CDR2 FRNRAP. The CDR3 is CASGQPTGDGPAFF.

The chain recombines TRBV6-5 with TRBJ2-5; TCRdb reports TRBD1, a call that lacks DNA to check it against. The CDR3 is made up of 16 amino acids. The V gene's germline CDR1 is MNHEY and CDR2 SVGAGI. CDR3: CASSPRGSGLQETQYF.

This sequence joins TRBV19 and TRBJ1-1. The CDR3 runs 15 residues. CDR1 and CDR2 (germline): LNHDA, SQIVND (reference sequence). CDR3: CASSLALGLNTEAFF.

The CDR3 protein is CSVDGLAGGSYEQYF. The rearrangement links TRBV29-1 to TRBJ2-7; TCRdb lists TRBD2, though no DNA is available to test this call. The germline V gene encodes CDR1 SQVTM and CDR2 ANQGSEA. CDR3 length equals 15 residues.

The chain links TRBV29-1 to TRBJ2-3; TCRdb picks TRBD2, but there is no DNA to check that call. The CDR3 loop spans 17 amino acids. The germline gives CDR1 SQVTM, CDR2 ANQGSEA. The CDR3: CSVDGWTSGRGTDTQYF.

The chain uses TRBV28 and TRBJ2-7. CDR3 length equals 12 residues. The germline V gene has CDR1 MDHEN and CDR2 SYDVKM. The CDR3 sequence: CASSPGGWEQYF. Full variable domain (missing parts from reference TRBV28 and TRBJ2-7): DVKVTQSSRYLVKRTGEKVFLECVQDMDHENMFWYRQDPGLGLRLIYFSYDVKMKEKGDIPEGYSVSREKKERFSLILESASTNQTSMYLCASSPGGWEQYFGPGTRLTVT.

J is TRBJ2-7 and V is TRBV6-5; TCRdb's D call, TRBD1, is unchecked because there is no DNA. The V gene's germline CDR1 is MNHEY and CDR2 SVGAGI. There are 13 residues in the CDR3. CDR3 region: CASSPLPEWEQYF.

The rearrangement joins TRBV20-1 to TRBJ2-7; TCRdb lists TRBD2, though no DNA is available to test this call. The germline V gene has CDR1 DFQATT and CDR2 SNEGSKA (reference sequence). This CDR3 spans 15 amino acids. This CDR3 reads CSAHPMSGGLDEQYF.

J is TRBJ2-3 and V is TRBV28; as DNA is missing, the TRBD1 call by TCRdb cannot be tested. The germline V gene encodes CDR1 MDHEN and CDR2 SYDVKM. CDR3 size: 15 residues. The CDR3: CASSFRDSGTDTQYF.

The V call is TRBV28, the J call TRBJ2-1. The CDR3 runs to 12 residues. The germline V gene has CDR1 MDHEN and CDR2 SYDVKM. CDR3 residues: CASSFDVGEQFF.

This chain connects TRBV15 to TRBJ1-5; the D call of TRBD1 rests on TCRdb alone, since no DNA is present to check it. The CDR3 contains 15 residues. In germline, CDR1 is LNHNV, CDR2 YYDKDF (reference sequence). This chain's CDR3 is CATSRARQGYQPQHF.